This TCR beta chain was observed in a study of CD8 T cells in Susac syndrome. Concerning this clonotype: Its antigen is unidentified.

Reverse transcription of roughly 0.45 to 1 ug RNA was performed with random hexamers. Using its own MiXCR run on the immunoSEQ multiplex PCR reads, TCRdb lists one record per CDR3 protein. The sample comprises around 270,000 distinct CDR3 sequences, over 75% of which are singletons, and 0.18% rests with the top ten. TEMRA cells underwent FACS enrichment and CD8+ and CD4+ T cells underwent negative isolation. CDR3 length: 14 residues. The V gene lost 0 bases and the J gene lost 1 base, with 6 bases spanning the gap. Looked up from germline, CDR1 is MDHEN and CDR2 is SYDVKM. Regarding the study as a whole: A relatively small number of individuals underwent TCR sequencing and HLA analysis.

The origin of this receptor is a human donor with multiple sclerosis. The chain carries TRBV28 and TRBJ1-1; D uncertain. Sequencing was carried out using CD8+ T cells from PBMCs. CDR3 in amino acids: CASSLWTANTEAFF. CDR3 DNA: TGTGCCAGCAGTTTATGGACGGCGAACACTGAAGCTTTCTTT.